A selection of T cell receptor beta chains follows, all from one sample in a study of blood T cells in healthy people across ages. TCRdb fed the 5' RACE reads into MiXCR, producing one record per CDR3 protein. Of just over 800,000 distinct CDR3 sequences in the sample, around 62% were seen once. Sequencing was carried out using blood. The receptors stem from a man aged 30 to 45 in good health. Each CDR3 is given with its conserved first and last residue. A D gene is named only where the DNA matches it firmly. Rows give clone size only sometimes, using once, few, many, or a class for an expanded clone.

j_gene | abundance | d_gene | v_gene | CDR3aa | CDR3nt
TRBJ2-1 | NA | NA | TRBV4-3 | CASSPNSGLAFNEQFF | TGCGCCAGCAGCCCAAATTCGGGGCTGGCCTTTAATGAGCAGTTCTTC
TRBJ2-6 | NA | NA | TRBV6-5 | CASSNRRSGANVLTF | TGTGCCAGCAGCAATCGGCGTTCTGGGGCCAACGTCCTGACTTTC
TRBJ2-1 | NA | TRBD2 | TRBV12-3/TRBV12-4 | CASSHSGGASYNEQFF | TGTGCCAGCAGTCATAGCGGGGGGGCATCCTACAATGAGCAGTTCTTC
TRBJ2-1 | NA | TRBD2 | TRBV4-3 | CASSQEVIAGGEQFF | TGCGCCAGCAGCCAAGAAGTCATCGCGGGGGGAGAGCAGTTCTTC
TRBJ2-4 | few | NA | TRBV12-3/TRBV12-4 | CASSLVATGEQYF | TGTGCCAGCAGTTTAGTCGCGACTGGGGAGCAGTACTTC
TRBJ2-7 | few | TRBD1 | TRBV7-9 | CASSLTGAPTYEQYF | TGTGCCAGCAGCTTAACAGGGGCCCCTACCTACGAGCAGTACTTC
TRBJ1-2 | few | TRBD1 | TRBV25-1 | CASSGSGQGAYGYTF | TGTGCCAGCAGCGGGTCGGGACAGGGGGCCTATGGCTACACCTTC
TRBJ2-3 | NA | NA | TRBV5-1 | CASAPAGLSADTQYF | TGCGCCAGCGCGCCCGCAGGGCTTTCGGCAGATACGCAGTATTTT
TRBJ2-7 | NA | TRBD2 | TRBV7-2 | CASSPGTSSHEQYF | TGTGCCAGCAGCCCCGGGACTAGCTCCCACGAGCAGTACTTC
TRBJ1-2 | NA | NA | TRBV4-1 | CASSQDSLSSYGYTF | TGCGCCAGCAGCCAGGATAGTTTAAGCAGCTATGGCTACACCTTC
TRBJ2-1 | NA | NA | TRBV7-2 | CASSRGWGPNNEQFF | TGTGCCAGCAGCCGCGGGTGGGGTCCAAACAATGAGCAGTTCTTC
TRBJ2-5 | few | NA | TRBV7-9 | CASSLRGTPQETQYF | TGTGCCAGCAGCTTACGGGGGACTCCACAAGAGACCCAGTACTTC
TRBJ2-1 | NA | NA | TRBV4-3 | CASSRSGGPNEQFF | TGCGCCAGCAGCCGCTCCGGGGGGCCTAATGAGCAGTTCTTC
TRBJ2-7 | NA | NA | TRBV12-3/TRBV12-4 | CASSLAGGSSYNEQYF | TGTGCCAGCAGTTTAGCGGGGGGTAGCTCCTACAATGAGCAGTACTTC
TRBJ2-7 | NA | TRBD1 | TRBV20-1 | CSARDHGTGDIHEQYF | TGCAGTGCTAGAGATCATGGGACAGGGGATATACACGAGCAGTACTTC
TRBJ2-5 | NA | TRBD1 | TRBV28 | CASRPTGGAETQYF | TGTGCCAGCAGGCCAACAGGGGGCGCGGAGACCCAGTACTTC
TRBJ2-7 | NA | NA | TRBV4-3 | CASSRTATSSYEQYF | TGCGCCAGCAGCCGGACAGCCACTAGCTCCTACGAGCAGTACTTC
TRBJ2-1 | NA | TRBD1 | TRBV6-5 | CASSYSIDAGGYEQFF | TGTGCCAGCAGTTACTCGATCGATGCAGGGGGCTACGAGCAGTTCTTC
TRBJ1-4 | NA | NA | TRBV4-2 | CASSQVKTRDEKLFF | TGTGCCAGCAGCCAAGTTAAAACTAGGGATGAAAAACTGTTTTTT
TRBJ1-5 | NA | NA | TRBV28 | CASSLLPQPQHF | TGTGCCAGCAGTTTGCTTCCTCAGCCCCAGCATTTT
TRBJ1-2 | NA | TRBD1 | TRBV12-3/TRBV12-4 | CASSLHQTGANYGYTF | TGTGCCAGCAGTTTACATCAGACAGGGGCCAACTATGGCTACACCTTC
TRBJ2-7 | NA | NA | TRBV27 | CASSILYRGGGYEQYF | TGTGCCAGCAGTATCCTTTACAGGGGAGGAGGCTACGAGCAGTACTTC
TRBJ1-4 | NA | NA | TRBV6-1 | CASGRLAANEKLFF | TGTGCCAGCGGAAGACTTGCGGCTAATGAAAAACTGTTTTTT
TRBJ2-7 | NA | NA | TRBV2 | CASSVSVTAVTEQYF | TGTGCCAGCAGTGTCTCCGTGACAGCGGTCACCGAGCAGTACTTC
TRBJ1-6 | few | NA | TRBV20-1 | CSAGLQPYNSPLHF | TGCAGTGCTGGCCTACAGCCCTATAATTCACCCCTCCACTTT
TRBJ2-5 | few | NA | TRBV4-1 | CASSLHYSGTYQETQYF | TGCGCCAGCAGCCTACACTACTCAGGGACTTATCAAGAGACCCAGTACTTC
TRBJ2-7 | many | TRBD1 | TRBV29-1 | CSVAGTGPYEQYF | TGCAGCGTAGCCGGGACAGGGCCCTACGAGCAGTACTTC
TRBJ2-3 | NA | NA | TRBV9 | CASSPYRDGTQYF | TGTGCCAGCAGCCCCTACCGGGACGGAACGCAGTATTTT
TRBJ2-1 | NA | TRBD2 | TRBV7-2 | CASSRLANEQFF | TGTGCCAGCAGCAGACTAGCAAATGAGCAGTTCTTC
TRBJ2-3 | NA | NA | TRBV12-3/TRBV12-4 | CASSPSSLDTQYF | TGTGCCAGCAGTCCAAGTAGCTTAGATACGCAGTATTTT
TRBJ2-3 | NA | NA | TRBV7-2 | CASSQNPQTTDTQYF | TGTGCCAGCAGCCAAAACCCTCAAACCACAGATACGCAGTATTTT
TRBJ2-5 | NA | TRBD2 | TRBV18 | CASSPPGGSGETQYF | TGTGCCAGCTCACCACCGGGGGGGAGCGGAGAGACCCAGTACTTC
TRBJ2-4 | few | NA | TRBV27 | CASTPTNIQYF | TGTGCCAGCACCCCCACGAACATTCAGTACTTC
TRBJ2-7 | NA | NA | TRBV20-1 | CSARDIGPRVRDEQYF | TGCAGTGCTAGAGATATCGGCCCCCGGGTTCGGGACGAGCAGTACTTC
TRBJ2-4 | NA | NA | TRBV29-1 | CSVEDVMAGDIQYF | TGCAGCGTTGAAGATGTCATGGCAGGGGACATTCAGTACTTC
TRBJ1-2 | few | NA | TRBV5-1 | CASRAATGIYDYGYTF | TGCGCCAGCAGAGCTGCAACAGGGATTTACGACTATGGCTACACCTTC
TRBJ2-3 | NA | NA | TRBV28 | CASSLWPATDTQYF | TGTGCCAGCAGTTTATGGCCAGCCACAGATACGCAGTATTTT
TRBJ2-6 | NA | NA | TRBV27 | CAAGTASSGANVLTF | TGTGCCGCCGGGACGGCCAGCTCTGGGGCCAACGTCCTGACTTTC
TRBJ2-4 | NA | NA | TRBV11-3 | CASSLGGPADGAKNIQYF | TGTGCCAGCAGCTTAGGCGGGCCTGCGGATGGAGCCAAAAACATTCAGTACTTC
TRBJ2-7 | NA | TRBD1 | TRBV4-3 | CASSQGGLAGGTTYEQYF | TGCGCCAGCAGCCAAGGAGGCCTGGCAGGGGGCACGACCTACGAGCAGTACTTC
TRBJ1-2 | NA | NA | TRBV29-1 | CSSRGPSGYGYTF | TGCAGCTCAAGGGGACCGTCGGGCTATGGCTACACCTTC
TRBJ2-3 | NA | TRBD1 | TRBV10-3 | CATVPGQGTDTQYF | TGTGCCACGGTACCGGGACAGGGAACAGATACGCAGTATTTT
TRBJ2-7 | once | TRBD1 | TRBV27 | CVSSRDRGGYEQYF | TGTGTCAGCAGTCGTGACAGGGGGGGCTACGAGCAGTACTTC
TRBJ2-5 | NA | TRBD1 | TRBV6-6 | CASSYRDRAGETQYF | TGTGCCAGCAGTTACCGGGACAGGGCTGGGGAGACCCAGTACTTC
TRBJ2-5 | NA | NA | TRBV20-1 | CSARVPGRETQYF | TGCAGTGCTAGAGTTCCTGGAAGGGAGACCCAGTACTTC
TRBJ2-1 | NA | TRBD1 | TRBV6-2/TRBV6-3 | CASWRTGGINEQFF | TGTGCCAGCTGGCGGACAGGGGGCATTAATGAGCAGTTCTTC
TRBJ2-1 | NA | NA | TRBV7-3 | CASSLWWGNEQFF | TGTGCCAGCAGCTTATGGTGGGGGAATGAGCAGTTCTTC
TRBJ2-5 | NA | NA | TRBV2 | CASSPRQDQETQYF | TGTGCCAGCAGCCCACGACAGGACCAAGAGACCCAGTACTTC
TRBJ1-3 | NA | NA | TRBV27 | CASSEGVPSGNTIYF | TGTGCCAGCAGTGAGGGGGTTCCCTCTGGAAACACCATATATTTT
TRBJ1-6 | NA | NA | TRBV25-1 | CASSDLHQVGSPLHF | TGTGCCAGCAGTGACCTTCACCAGGTTGGATCACCCCTCCACTTT